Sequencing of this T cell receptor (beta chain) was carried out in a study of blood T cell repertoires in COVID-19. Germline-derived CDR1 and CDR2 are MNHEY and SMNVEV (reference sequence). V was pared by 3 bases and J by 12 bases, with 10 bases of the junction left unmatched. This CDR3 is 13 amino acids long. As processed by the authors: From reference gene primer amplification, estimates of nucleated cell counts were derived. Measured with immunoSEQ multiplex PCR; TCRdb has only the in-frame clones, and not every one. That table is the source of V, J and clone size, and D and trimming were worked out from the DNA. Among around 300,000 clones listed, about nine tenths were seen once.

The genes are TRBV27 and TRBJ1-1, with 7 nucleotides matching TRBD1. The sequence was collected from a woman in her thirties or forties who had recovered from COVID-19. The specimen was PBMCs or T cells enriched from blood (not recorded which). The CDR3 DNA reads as TGTGCCAGCAGTTTTTCACCGGACAGGATGACTTTCTTT. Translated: CASSFSPDRMTFF.